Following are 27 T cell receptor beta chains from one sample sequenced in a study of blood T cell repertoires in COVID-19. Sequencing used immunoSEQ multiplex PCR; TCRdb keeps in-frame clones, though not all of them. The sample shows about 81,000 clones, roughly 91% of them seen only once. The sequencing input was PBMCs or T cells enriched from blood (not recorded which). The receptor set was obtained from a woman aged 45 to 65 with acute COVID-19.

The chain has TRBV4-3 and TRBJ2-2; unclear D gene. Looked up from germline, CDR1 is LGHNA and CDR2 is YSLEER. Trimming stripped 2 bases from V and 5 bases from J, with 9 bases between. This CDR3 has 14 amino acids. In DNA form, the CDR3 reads TGCGCCAGCAGCCAAAGACTCCCTACCGGGGAGCTGTTTTTT. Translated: CASSQRLPTGELFF.

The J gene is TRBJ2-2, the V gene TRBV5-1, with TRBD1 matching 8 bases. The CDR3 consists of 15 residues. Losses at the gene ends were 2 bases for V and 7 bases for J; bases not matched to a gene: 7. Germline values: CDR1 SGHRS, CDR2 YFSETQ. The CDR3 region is CASSFRGRDVGELFF. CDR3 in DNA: TGCGCCAGCAGCTTCAGGGGGCGCGATGTCGGGGAGCTGTTTTTT.

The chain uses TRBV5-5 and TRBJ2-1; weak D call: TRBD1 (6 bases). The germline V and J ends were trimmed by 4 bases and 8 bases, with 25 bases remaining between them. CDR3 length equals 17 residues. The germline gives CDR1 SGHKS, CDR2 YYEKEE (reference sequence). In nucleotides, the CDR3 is TGTGCCAGCAGCCATTTAGAACAGGGACACTTGGGAGATGAGCAGTTCTTC. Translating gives CASSHLEQGHLGDEQFF.

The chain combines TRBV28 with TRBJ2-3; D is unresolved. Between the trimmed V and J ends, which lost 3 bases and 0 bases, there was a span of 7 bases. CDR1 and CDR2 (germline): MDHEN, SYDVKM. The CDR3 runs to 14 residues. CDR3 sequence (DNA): TGTGCCAGCAGTTTGAGCACTAGCACAGATACGCAGTATTTT. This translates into CASSLSTSTDTQYF. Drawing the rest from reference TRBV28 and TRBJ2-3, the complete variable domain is DVKVTQSSRYLVKRTGEKVFLECVQDMDHENMFWYRQDPGLGLRLIYFSYDVKMKEKGDIPEGYSVSREKKERFSLILESASTNQTSMYLCASSLSTSTDTQYFGPGTRLTVL.

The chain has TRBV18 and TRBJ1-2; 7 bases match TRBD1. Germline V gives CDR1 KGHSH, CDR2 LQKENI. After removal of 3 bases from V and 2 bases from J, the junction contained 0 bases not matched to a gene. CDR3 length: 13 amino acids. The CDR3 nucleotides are TGTGCCAGCTCACCGGGACAGAACTATGGCTACACCTTC. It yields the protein CASSPGQNYGYTF. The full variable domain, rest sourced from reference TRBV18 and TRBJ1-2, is NAGVMQNPRHLVRRRGQEARLRCSPMKGHSHVYWYRQLPEEGLKFMVYLQKENIIDESGMPKERFSAEFPKEGPSILRIQQVVRGDSAAYFCASSPGQNYGYTFGSGTRLTVV.

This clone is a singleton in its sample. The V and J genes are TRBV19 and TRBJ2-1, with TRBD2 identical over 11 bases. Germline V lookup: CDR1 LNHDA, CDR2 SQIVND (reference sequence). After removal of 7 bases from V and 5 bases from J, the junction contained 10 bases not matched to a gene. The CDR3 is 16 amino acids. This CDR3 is CASNSHGTSGDNEQFF. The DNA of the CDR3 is TGTGCCAGTAACTCACACGGGACTAGCGGTGACAATGAGCAGTTCTTC.

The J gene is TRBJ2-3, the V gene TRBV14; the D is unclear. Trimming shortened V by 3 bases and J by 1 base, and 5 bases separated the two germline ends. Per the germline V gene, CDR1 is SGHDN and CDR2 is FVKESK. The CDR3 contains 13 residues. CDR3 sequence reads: CASSHSGTDTQYF. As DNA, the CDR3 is TGTGCCAGCAGCCATTCAGGCACAGATACGCAGTATTTT.

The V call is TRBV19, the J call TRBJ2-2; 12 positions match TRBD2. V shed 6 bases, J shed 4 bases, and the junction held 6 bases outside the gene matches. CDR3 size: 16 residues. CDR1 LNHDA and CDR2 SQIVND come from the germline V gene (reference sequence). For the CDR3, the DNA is TGTGCCAGTAGACTAGCGGGAGGCCCCGGCACCGGGGAGCTGTTTTTT. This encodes CASRLAGGPGTGELFF. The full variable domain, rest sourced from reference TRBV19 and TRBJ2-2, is DGGITQSPKYLFRKEGQNVTLSCEQNLNHDAMYWYRQDPGQGLRLIYYSQIVNDFQKGDIAEGYSVSREKKESFPLTVTSAQKNPTAFYLCASRLAGGPGTGELFFGEGSRLTVL.

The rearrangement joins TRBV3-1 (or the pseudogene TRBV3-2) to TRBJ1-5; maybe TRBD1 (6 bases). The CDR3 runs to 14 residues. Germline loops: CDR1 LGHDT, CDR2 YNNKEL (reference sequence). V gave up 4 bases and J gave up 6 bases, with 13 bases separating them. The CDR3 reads CASSPNRVGQPQHF. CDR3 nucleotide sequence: TGTGCCAGCAGCCCAAACAGGGTAGGTCAGCCCCAGCATTTT.

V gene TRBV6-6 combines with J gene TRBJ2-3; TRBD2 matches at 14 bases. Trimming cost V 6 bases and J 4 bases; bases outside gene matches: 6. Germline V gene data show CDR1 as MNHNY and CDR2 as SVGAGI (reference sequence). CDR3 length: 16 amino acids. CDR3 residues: CASSPGLAGGPDTQYF. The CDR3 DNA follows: TGTGCCAGCAGCCCTGGACTAGCGGGAGGTCCAGATACGCAGTATTTT.

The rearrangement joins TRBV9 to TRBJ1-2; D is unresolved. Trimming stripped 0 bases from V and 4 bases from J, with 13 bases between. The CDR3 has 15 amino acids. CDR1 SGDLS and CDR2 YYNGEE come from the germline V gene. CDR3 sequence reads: CASSVEITEIYGYTF. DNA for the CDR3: TGTGCCAGCAGCGTAGAGATAACAGAAATCTATGGCTACACCTTC.

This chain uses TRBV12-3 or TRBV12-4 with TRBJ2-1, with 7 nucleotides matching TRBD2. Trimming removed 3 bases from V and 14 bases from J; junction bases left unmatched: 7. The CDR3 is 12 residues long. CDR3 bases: TGTGCCAGCAGTTTGCGTGGGAGGGTTGAGTTCTTC. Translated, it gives CASSLRGRVEFF.

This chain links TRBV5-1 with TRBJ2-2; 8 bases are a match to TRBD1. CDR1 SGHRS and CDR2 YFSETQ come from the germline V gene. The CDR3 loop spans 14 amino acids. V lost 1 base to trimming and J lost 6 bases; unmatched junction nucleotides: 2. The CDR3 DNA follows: TGCGCCAGCAGCTTGACAGGGGGGTCCGGGGAGCTGTTTTTT. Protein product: CASSLTGGSGELFF.

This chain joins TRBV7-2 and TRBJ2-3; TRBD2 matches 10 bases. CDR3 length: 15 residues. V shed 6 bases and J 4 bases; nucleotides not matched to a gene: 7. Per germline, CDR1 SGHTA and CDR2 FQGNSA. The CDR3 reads CASSSLAGAPDTQYF. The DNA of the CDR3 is TGTGCCAGCAGTTCCCTAGCGGGAGCCCCAGATACGCAGTATTTT.

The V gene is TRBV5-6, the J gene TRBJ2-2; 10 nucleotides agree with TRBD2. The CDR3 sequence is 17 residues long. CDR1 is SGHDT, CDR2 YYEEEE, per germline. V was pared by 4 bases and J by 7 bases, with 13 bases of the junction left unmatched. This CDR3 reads CASSHTGTSAPLGELFF. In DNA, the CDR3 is TGTGCCAGCAGCCACACCGGGACTAGCGCGCCCCTCGGGGAGCTGTTTTTT.

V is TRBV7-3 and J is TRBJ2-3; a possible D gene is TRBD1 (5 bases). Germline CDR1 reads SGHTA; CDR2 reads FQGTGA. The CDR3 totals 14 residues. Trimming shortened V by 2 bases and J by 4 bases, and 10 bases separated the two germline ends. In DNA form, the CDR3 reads TGTGCCAGCAGCTTACGCCTCAGGGCAGATACGCAGTATTTT. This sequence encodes CASSLRLRADTQYF.

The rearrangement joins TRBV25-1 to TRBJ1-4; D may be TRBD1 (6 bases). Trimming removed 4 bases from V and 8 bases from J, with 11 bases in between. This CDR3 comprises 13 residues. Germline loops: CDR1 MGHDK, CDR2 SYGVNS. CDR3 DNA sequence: TGTGCCAGCAGTGGAGGGGGATTAGAAAAACTGTTTTTT. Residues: CASSGGGLEKLFF. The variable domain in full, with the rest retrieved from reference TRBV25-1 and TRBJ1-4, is EADIYQTPRYLVIGTGKKITLECSQTMGHDKMYWYQQDPGMELHLIHYSYGVNSTEKGDLSSESTVSRIRTEHFPLTLESARPSHTSQYLCASSGGGLEKLFFGSGTQLSVL.

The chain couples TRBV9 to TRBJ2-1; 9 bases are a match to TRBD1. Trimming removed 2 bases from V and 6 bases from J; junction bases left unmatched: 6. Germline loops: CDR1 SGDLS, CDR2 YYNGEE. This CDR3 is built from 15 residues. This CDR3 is CASSVRTGVANEQFF. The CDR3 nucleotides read TGTGCCAGCAGCGTGCGGACAGGGGTAGCCAATGAGCAGTTCTTC.

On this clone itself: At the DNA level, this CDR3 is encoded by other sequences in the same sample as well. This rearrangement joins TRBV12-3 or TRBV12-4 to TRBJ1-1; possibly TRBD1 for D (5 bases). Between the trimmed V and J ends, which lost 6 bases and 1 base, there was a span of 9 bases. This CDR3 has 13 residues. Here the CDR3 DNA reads TGTGCCAGCAGCCCCACAGGGAACACTGAAGCTTTCTTT. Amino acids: CASSPTGNTEAFF.

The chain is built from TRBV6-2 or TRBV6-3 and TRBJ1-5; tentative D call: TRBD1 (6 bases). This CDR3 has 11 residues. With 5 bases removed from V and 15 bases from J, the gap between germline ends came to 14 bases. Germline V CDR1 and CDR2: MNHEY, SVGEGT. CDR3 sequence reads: CASSLRTDLHF. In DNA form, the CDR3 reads TGTGCCAGCAGTCTGAGGACAGATCTGCATTTT.

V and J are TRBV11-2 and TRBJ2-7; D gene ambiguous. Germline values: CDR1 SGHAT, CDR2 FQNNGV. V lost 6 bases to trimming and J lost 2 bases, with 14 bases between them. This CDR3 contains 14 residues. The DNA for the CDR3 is TGTGCCAGCAGGCTAACGAGGTTAACCTACGAGCAGTACTTC. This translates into CASRLTRLTYEQYF.

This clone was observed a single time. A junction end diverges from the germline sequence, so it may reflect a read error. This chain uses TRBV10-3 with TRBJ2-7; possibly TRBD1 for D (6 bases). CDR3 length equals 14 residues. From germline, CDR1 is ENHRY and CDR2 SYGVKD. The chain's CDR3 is CAISETGTSHEQYF. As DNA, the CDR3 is TGTGCCATCAGTGAGACAGGGACCTCCCACGAGCAGTACTTC.

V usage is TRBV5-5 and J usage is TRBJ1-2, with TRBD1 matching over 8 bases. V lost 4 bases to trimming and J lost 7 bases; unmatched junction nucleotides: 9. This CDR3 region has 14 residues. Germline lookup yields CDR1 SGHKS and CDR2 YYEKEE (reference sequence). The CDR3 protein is CASSPYRGSGGYTF. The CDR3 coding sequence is TGTGCCAGCAGCCCCTACAGGGGGAGCGGTGGCTACACCTTC.

DNA for the CDR3: TGTGCCAGCAGTTACTCGGGGACAGGGATACAAGAGACCCAGTACTTC. Amino acids: CASSYSGTGIQETQYF. The chain combines TRBV6-5 with TRBJ2-5, with 9 bases matching TRBD1. The V and J ends lost 0 bases and 2 bases, in that order; junction bases with no gene match: 4. This CDR3 is 16 amino acids long. Germline V CDR1 and CDR2: MNHEY, SVGAGI.

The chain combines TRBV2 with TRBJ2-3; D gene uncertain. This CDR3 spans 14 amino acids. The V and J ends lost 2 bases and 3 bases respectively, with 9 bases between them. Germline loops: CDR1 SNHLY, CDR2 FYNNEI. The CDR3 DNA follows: TGTGCCAGCAGTGAACTAGTCGGGACAGATACGCAGTATTTT. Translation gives CASSELVGTDTQYF.

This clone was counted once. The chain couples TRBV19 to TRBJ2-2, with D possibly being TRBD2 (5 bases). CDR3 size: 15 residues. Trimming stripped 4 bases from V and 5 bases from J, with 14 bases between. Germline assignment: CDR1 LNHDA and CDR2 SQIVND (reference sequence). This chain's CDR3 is CASSTPGKRTGELFF. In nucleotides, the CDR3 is TGTGCCAGTAGTACTCCGGGAAAACGGACCGGGGAGCTGTTTTTT.

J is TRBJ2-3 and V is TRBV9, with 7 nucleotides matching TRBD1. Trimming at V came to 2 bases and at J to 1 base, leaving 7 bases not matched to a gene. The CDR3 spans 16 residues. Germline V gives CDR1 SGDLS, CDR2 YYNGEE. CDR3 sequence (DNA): TGTGCCAGCAGCGTCCGTACAGGGGAACGCACAGATACGCAGTATTTT. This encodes CASSVRTGERTDTQYF.